Presented here are 30 T cell receptor beta chains from one specimen sequenced in a study of metastatic and nonmetastatic thyroid tumors. TCRdb recomputed clones from the PCR reads via MiXCR. The repertoire holds some 34,000 clones, with 20% as singletons. No treatment of any kind had been given to any patient before thyroid surgery. Sequences were obtained from blood. Every receptor here comes from a female donor with papillary thyroid cancer or a benign thyroid nodule (not recorded which). Some clones in this sample may be carry-over from other donors' samples.

The chain recombines TRBV6-1 with TRBJ1-2; D gene unclear. CDR1 and CDR2 from the germline V gene are MNHNS and SASEGT. The length of the CDR3 is 14 residues. The V and J ends lost 8 bases and 6 bases respectively, with 19 bases between them. The CDR3 DNA follows: TGTGCCAGCGGGCCAGCCTTTACCCCTGATGGCTACACCTTC. Translation gives CASGPAFTPDGYTF.

This clone was counted between two and nine times. This chain uses TRBV30 with TRBJ1-1, with TRBD1 as a possible D gene (6 bases). The CDR3 consists of 13 residues. The germline V gene encodes CDR1 GTSNPN and CDR2 SVGIG (reference sequence). V was cut by 0 bases and J by 1 base, with 6 bases left in between. The CDR3 sequence is CAWSVQGNTEAFF. The CDR3, as DNA: TGTGCCTGGAGTGTACAGGGGAACACTGAAGCTTTCTTT.

Of note for this clone: A read error may be the cause here, since a much bigger clone is one base away. J is TRBJ2-1 and V is TRBV5-1; D might be TRBD2 (6 bases). The germline gives CDR1 SGHRS, CDR2 YFSETQ. This CDR3 contains 11 residues. The CDR3 bases are TGCGCCGGCAGCCTTGGGACTTTGCAGTTCTTC. This encodes CAGSLGTLQFF.

The genes are TRBV20-1 and TRBJ2-3, with 11 bases fitting TRBD2. CDR3 length: 18 residues. V lost 5 bases and J lost 1; bases outside the gene matches: 14. CDR1 and CDR2 from the germline V gene are DFQATT and SNEGSKA (reference sequence). CDR3 DNA sequence: TGCAGTGCTCGGGGTGAAGTCGTAGCGGGAGGGGGCACAGATACGCAGTATTTT. It codes for CSARGEVVAGGGTDTQYF.

V gene TRBV12-3 or TRBV12-4 combines with J gene TRBJ1-1; 7 nucleotides align to TRBD1. The CDR3 runs to 10 residues. V shed 8 bases and J 8 bases; nucleotides not matched to a gene: 2. Written as DNA, the CDR3 is TGTGCCAGCCGGGACAGAGAAGCTTTCTTT. Protein: CASRDREAFF.

The sample holds many counts of this clone. The rearrangement joins TRBV7-9 to TRBJ2-5; the D gene is possibly TRBD2 (6 bases). Trimming pared 1 base from V and 3 bases from J, leaving 6 bases between. The germline CDR1 and CDR2 sequences are SEHNR and FQNEAQ (reference sequence). CDR3 length equals 13 residues. For the CDR3, the DNA is TGTGCCAGCAGCTTAGGCGGGAAAGAGACCCAGTACTTC. This sequence encodes CASSLGGKETQYF.

On this clone: Other DNA sequences in the same sample also yield this CDR3. The chain has TRBV5-1 and TRBJ1-1; perhaps TRBD1 as D (6 bases). The CDR3 length is 14 residues. Looked up from germline, CDR1 is SGHRS and CDR2 is YFSETQ. V lost 5 bases to trimming and J lost 4 bases, with 15 bases between them. DNA of the CDR3: TGCGCCAGCAGGGCTACAGGGTCGACCACTGAAGCTTTCTTT. This gives the protein CASRATGSTTEAFF.

In its sample, this clone was seen many times. The chain combines TRBV9 with TRBJ2-5; TRBD2 is a possible D gene (5 bases). Germline assignment: CDR1 SGDLS and CDR2 YYNGEE. Deletions cut 0 bases from V and 5 bases from J, with 8 bases between. The CDR3 consists of 13 residues. DNA of the CDR3: TGTGCCAGCAGCGTAGCGAGGGCCGAGACCCAGTACTTC. Translating gives CASSVARAETQYF.

This clone was seen only a few times. The germline gene is not matched at one end of the junction; a read error may be the cause. The chain couples TRBV6-4 to TRBJ2-2, with TRBD2 as a possible D gene (5 bases). CDR3 length: 15 amino acids. CDR1 and CDR2 (germline): MRHNA, SNTAGT. In nucleotides, the CDR3 is TGTGCCAGCAGACCGGTACTCCCGGGATCCGGTGAGCTGTTTTTT. It is translated as CASRPVLPGSGELFF.

This clone appeared a few times. The chain uses TRBV19 and TRBJ1-1; maybe TRBD1 (6 bases). CDR1 LNHDA and CDR2 SQIVND come from the germline V gene (reference sequence). V was pared by 5 bases and J by 8 bases, with 15 bases between. The CDR3 runs to 13 residues. The CDR3 region is CASSVHRASEAFF. CDR3 DNA: TGTGCCAGTAGTGTGCACAGGGCTTCCGAAGCTTTCTTT.

The V and J genes are TRBV11-1 and TRBJ2-1; perhaps D is TRBD1 or TRBD2 (5 bases each). The CDR3 is 17 amino acids. Trimming shortened V by 6 bases and J by 0 bases, and 18 bases separated the two germline ends. Looked up from germline, CDR1 is SGHAT and CDR2 is FQDESV (reference sequence). This chain's CDR3 is CASSPKGRPSSYNEQFF. CDR3 nucleotide sequence: TGTGCCAGCAGTCCGAAGGGGAGACCAAGCTCCTACAATGAGCAGTTCTTC.

This clone was seen at least ten times. The CDR3 coding sequence is TGTGCCAGCACCGGGACAGGGGGATTGGGTACGCAGTATTTT. This codes for CASTGTGGLGTQYF. The chain recombines TRBV2 with TRBJ2-3, with 11 bases fitting TRBD1. The CDR3 has 14 residues. Germline values: CDR1 SNHLY, CDR2 FYNNEI. After removal of 7 bases from V and 8 bases from J, the junction contained 8 bases not matched to a gene.

This clone was picked up many times. V is TRBV7-2 and J is TRBJ2-3; the match to TRBD2 covers 8 bases. J lost 5 bases, V lost 2 bases, and 6 bases had no gene match. From germline, CDR1 is SGHTA and CDR2 FQGNSA. This CDR3 comprises 15 residues. CDR3 region: CASSLTSGEVDTQYF. The CDR3 DNA follows: TGTGCCAGCAGCTTAACTAGCGGAGAAGTAGATACGCAGTATTTT.

This clone has just a few counts. This chain's CDR3 is CAISAASTSSYEQYF. The DNA of the CDR3 is TGTGCCATCAGTGCGGCGAGTACGAGCTCCTACGAGCAGTACTTC. The chain employs TRBV10-3 and TRBJ2-7; D not resolved. Between the trimmed V and J ends, which lost 4 bases and 0 bases, there was a span of 13 bases. The length of the CDR3 is 15 residues. CDR1 is ENHRY and CDR2 is SYGVKD in the germline V gene.

This clone was recorded many times. The V and J genes are TRBV30 and TRBJ1-1; D is possibly TRBD1 (6 bases). The CDR3 spans 12 residues. The germline CDR1 and CDR2 sequences are GTSNPN and SVGIG (reference sequence). The V and J ends lost 2 bases and 6 bases respectively, with 10 bases between them. The CDR3 here is CAWSRTGPEAFF. The CDR3 DNA reads as TGTGCCTGGAGTAGAACAGGGCCTGAAGCTTTCTTT.

This clone was observed at least ten times. The chain employs TRBV20-1 and TRBJ2-3; 9 bases fit TRBD2. This CDR3 contains 15 residues. CDR1 DFQATT and CDR2 SNEGSKA come from the germline V gene (reference sequence). The CDR3 region is CSPGPRREGRDTQYF. The CDR3 bases are TGCAGCCCAGGGCCGAGGCGGGAGGGGCGGGATACGCAGTATTTT.

This clone was seen at least ten times. V is TRBV19 and J is TRBJ1-6; the D is unclear. The V end was cut by 6 bases, the J end by 13 bases, with 13 bases between. The germline CDR1 and CDR2 sequences are LNHDA and SQIVND (reference sequence). The CDR3 spans 12 residues. CDR3 nucleotides: TGTGCCAGTAGGAGGCTGGGTAATCCCCTCCACTTT. Translating gives CASRRLGNPLHF.

This clone has only a few counts. The CDR3 bases are TGTGCCTCCGACAGGATGAACACTGAAGCTTTCTTT. The encoded protein is CASDRMNTEAFF. This chain joins TRBV13 and TRBJ1-1, with D possibly being TRBD1 (6 bases). This CDR3 spans 12 amino acids. Per the germline V gene, CDR1 is PRHDT and CDR2 is FYEKMQ (reference sequence). V dropped 11 bases and J dropped 0 bases, with 10 bases sitting between them.

V gene TRBV20-1 combines with J gene TRBJ2-7; D remains unclear. Germline CDR1 DFQATT, CDR2 SNEGSKA (reference sequence). The CDR3 runs to 13 residues. The germline V and J ends were trimmed by 3 bases and 4 bases, with 13 bases remaining between them. The CDR3 nucleotides are TGCAGTGCTAGCGACCTTTCAGTGTACGAGCAGTACTTC. Encoded protein: CSASDLSVYEQYF.

This clone was counted only a few times. The junction differs from germline at one of its ends, possibly a read error. The V call is TRBV24-1, the J call TRBJ1-2; 9 positions agree with TRBD1. Germline loops: CDR1 KGHDR, CDR2 SFDVKD. The CDR3 length is 15 residues. CDR3 nucleotide sequence: TGTGCCACCATTGATAGTCCTGGACAGGGGTATGGCTACACCTTC. Protein sequence: CATIDSPGQGYGYTF.

A note on this clone: A much bigger clone sits one base away, suggesting this may be a read error. The same CDR3 also results from other DNA sequences found in this sample. This chain joins TRBV9 and TRBJ2-1; D unresolved. V was pared by 3 bases and J by 7 bases, with 20 bases between. Germline CDR1 is SGDLS and CDR2 is YYNGEE. The CDR3 sequence is 16 residues long. The CDR3 sequence: CASSGVAGLRINEQFF. CDR3 DNA sequence: TGTGCCAGCAGCGGGGTTGCTGGGCTGCGGATAAATGAGCAGTTCTTC.

This clone was seen only a few times. The V and J genes are TRBV24-1 and TRBJ1-2; D may be TRBD1 (6 bases). The CDR3 length is 17 residues. Trimming removed 4 bases from V and 4 bases from J, with 21 bases in between. The germline V gene has CDR1 KGHDR and CDR2 SFDVKD. CDR3 DNA sequence: TGTGCCACCAGTGACAGGAGGGACACGAGCTCCGGCTATGGCTACACCTTC. It is translated as CATSDRRDTSSGYGYTF.

In this sample, this clone turned up a few times. The rearrangement joins TRBV6-2 or TRBV6-3 to TRBJ2-7; perhaps TRBD2 as D (6 bases). The CDR3 length is 14 residues. Trimming stripped 10 bases from V and 2 bases from J, with 18 bases between. Germline lookup yields CDR1 MNHEY and CDR2 SVGEGT. The CDR3 nucleotides read TGTGCCACCCACCAGGTGGGAGGCGCCTACGAGCAGTACTTC. This codes for CATHQVGGAYEQYF.

This clone turned up a few times. The chain has TRBV27 and TRBJ2-5, with D unclear. Germline V gives CDR1 MNHEY, CDR2 SMNVEV (reference sequence). CDR3 length: 11 amino acids. Trimming stripped 3 bases from V and 7 bases from J, with 6 bases between. Here the CDR3 reads CASSFGRTQYF. The CDR3 bases are TGTGCCAGCAGTTTTGGTCGGACCCAGTACTTC.

This clone was picked up many times. V is TRBV5-5 and J is TRBJ2-6; D not certain. This CDR3 has 12 residues. Trimming pared 0 bases from V and 5 bases from J, leaving 0 bases between. Germline V gene sequence: CDR1 SGHKS, CDR2 YYEKEE (reference sequence). The CDR3 spells CASSLGANVLTF. CDR3 coding DNA: TGTGCCAGCAGCTTGGGGGCCAACGTCCTGACTTTC.

Worth noting for this clone: A clone one base away is much larger, so this may be a read error. The chain has TRBV12-3 or TRBV12-4 and TRBJ2-1; 8 bases agree with TRBD1. Trimming took 6 bases from V and 8 from J; bases not matched to a gene: 6. The CDR3 covers 13 residues. The CDR3 bases are TGTGCCAGCAGCCGGGACAGGACATATGAGCAGTTCTTC. Translated, it gives CASSRDRTYEQFF.

This clone was seen repeatedly, ten times or more. V usage is TRBV19 and J usage is TRBJ2-1; 11 nucleotides match TRBD2. Germline V gene data show CDR1 as LNHDA and CDR2 as SQIVND (reference sequence). The CDR3 is 15 amino acids. V dropped 2 bases and J dropped 8; count of bases not matched to a gene: 5. For the CDR3, the DNA is TGTGCCAGTAGTATATTAGCGGGAGGGACGGATGAGCAGTTCTTC. The encoded protein is CASSILAGGTDEQFF.

The chain recombines TRBV5-1 with TRBJ2-7; TRBD1 agrees at 7 bases. The CDR3 is 13 amino acids. The trim removed 0 bases at V and 5 bases at J, leaving 2 bases unmatched. Germline values: CDR1 SGHRS, CDR2 YFSETQ. The chain's CDR3 is CASSLGQGNEQYF. The CDR3 nucleotides are TGCGCCAGCAGCTTGGGACAGGGAAACGAGCAGTACTTC.

This clone is classed as medium-sized (0.01 to 0.1%). This sequence joins TRBV6-1 and TRBJ1-2, with D perhaps TRBD1 (6 bases). The CDR3 length is 15 residues. V gave up 5 bases and J gave up 5 bases, with 18 bases separating them. CDR1 and CDR2 from the germline V gene are MNHNS and SASEGT. In nucleotides, the CDR3 is TGTGCCAGCAGTCTAAAGGGCCGGGACACATATGGCTACACCTTC. Residues: CASSLKGRDTYGYTF.

The rearrangement uses TRBV11-2 and TRBJ2-1, with D perhaps matching TRBD1 or TRBD2 (7 bases each). Trimming took off 0 bases at V and 5 bases at J, with 14 bases between the two ends. In germline, CDR1 is SGHAT, CDR2 FQNNGV. The CDR3 runs 16 residues. CDR3 in amino acids: CASSLEGQSGNNEQFF. The CDR3 bases are TGTGCCAGCAGCTTAGAGGGACAGAGCGGGAACAATGAGCAGTTCTTC. Combining the CDR3 with reference TRBV11-2 and TRBJ2-1 gives the whole variable domain EAGVAQSPRYKIIEKRQSVAFWCNPISGHATLYWYQQILGQGPKLLIQFQNNGVVDDSQLPKDRFSAERLKGVDSTLKIQPAKLEDSAVYLCASSLEGQSGNNEQFFGPGTRLTVL.